Listed below are T cell receptor beta chains from one sample, sequenced in a study of blood T cells in healthy people across ages. TCRdb reprocessed the 5' RACE reads via MiXCR and lists one record per CDR3 protein. The table records 700,000 to 850,000 distinct CDR3 sequences, about 53% of them present only once. What was sequenced was blood. Every receptor here comes from a man aged 80 or over in good health. Each CDR3 is given with its conserved first and last residue. Fields, in order: D gene, CDR3 length, V gene, clone size, J gene, CDR3 DNA, CDR3 protein. The D gene is left open where the match is weak. Expanded clones get a size class; other rows say once, few or many, or leave the size out.

>TRBD2|15|TRBV12-3/TRBV12-4|-|TRBJ2-7
TGTGCCAGCAGAAGAGGGACTAGCGGTCCCTACGAGCAGTACTTC
CASRRGTSGPYEQYF
>TRBD1|16|TRBV27|-|TRBJ1-2
TGTGCCAGCAGTTTTATAGGGGCGACAGGGGTAGATGGCTACACCTTC
CASSFIGATGVDGYTF
>TRBD2|14|TRBV28|-|TRBJ2-3
TGTGCCAGCAGTTTTCGGACTAGCGCAGATACGCAGTATTTT
CASSFRTSADTQYF
>-|14|TRBV12-3/TRBV12-4|-|TRBJ1-1
TGTGCCAGCACCGTCGTTTCAGGGGCTGGGGAAGCTTTCTTT
CASTVVSGAGEAFF
>TRBD2|17|TRBV14|-|TRBJ2-1
TGTGCCAGCAGCCAAGATCATGGGCTAGCGGGAGCGAATGAGCAGTTCTTC
CASSQDHGLAGANEQFF
>-|16|TRBV24-1|-|TRBJ2-1
TGTGCCACCAGTGAGAATGTAGGGACAAAATACAATGAGCAGTTCTTC
CATSENVGTKYNEQFF
>-|14|TRBV6-5|-|TRBJ1-2
TGTGCCAGCAGGCGCCCAGGGTCGACCTATGGCTACACCTTC
CASRRPGSTYGYTF
>-|16|TRBV28|-|TRBJ1-2
TGTGCCAGCAGCCCGGGGGTGGCCTCATCTAACTATGGCTACACCTTC
CASSPGVASSNYGYTF
>-|14|TRBV27|-|TRBJ1-4
TGTGCCAGCAGTTTATCGGCAGCTAATGAAAAACTGTTTTTT
CASSLSAANEKLFF
>-|15|TRBV2|-|TRBJ2-2
TGTGCCAGCAGTGTAACTACCCAGTACACCGGGGAGCTGTTTTTT
CASSVTTQYTGELFF
>TRBD1|15|TRBV28|-|TRBJ2-3
TGTGCCAGCAGTTTCCTCGGACAGGGCACAGATACGCAGTATTTT
CASSFLGQGTDTQYF
>-|13|TRBV5-5|-|TRBJ2-5
TGTGCCAGCAGACCGGAGGGCCGGGAGACCCAGTACTTC
CASRPEGRETQYF
>-|11|TRBV9|few|TRBJ1-2
TGTGCCAGCGGTTCTAACTATGGCTACACCTTC
CASGSNYGYTF
>TRBD2|16|TRBV20-1|-|TRBJ2-2
TGCAGTGCTAGGCCGGGACTAGCGGGACCCACCGGGGAGCTGTTTTTT
CSARPGLAGPTGELFF
>-|11|TRBV6-5|few|TRBJ2-3
TGTGCCAGCAGTTACGGGGGTCACGCGTATTTT
CASSYGGHAYF
>TRBD2|13|TRBV20-1|-|TRBJ2-1
TGCAGTGCGGTTAGCGGGAGTTTGGATGAGCAGTTCTTC
CSAVSGSLDEQFF